The 25 T cell receptor beta chains below were found in one sample sequenced in a study of molecular identifiers for immune sequencing clone quantification. TCRdb passed the PCR reads through MiXCR, listing each CDR3 protein once. The table records 600,000 to 650,000 distinct CDR3 sequences, about 20% of them present only once. The sequencing input was naive CD8+ T cells from blood, with Jurkat cell RNA spiked in. The subset: FACS-sorted CD8+CD4-CCR7+CD45RA+ naive T cells. Source of these receptors: a human donor in good health. Some libraries in this study had Jurkat cell RNA spiked in.

This clonotype was recorded many times. The V and J genes are TRBV4-2 and TRBJ1-5, with D tentatively TRBD1 (5 bases). The CDR3 runs 17 residues. Trimming removed 0 bases at V and 4 bases at J, with 16 bases between. CDR1 and CDR2 (germline): LGHNA, YNFKEQ. CDR3: CASSQDGSRVGNQPQHF. CDR3 coding DNA: TGTGCCAGCAGCCAAGATGGTAGCAGGGTGGGTAATCAGCCCCAGCATTTT.

This clonotype was found a few times. The chain couples TRBV27 to TRBJ1-6; D gene uncertain. With 5 bases removed from V and 0 bases from J, the gap between germline ends came to 11 bases. The CDR3 contains 16 residues. Per germline, CDR1 MNHEY and CDR2 SMNVEV (reference sequence). The CDR3: CASSPLVSSYNSPLHF. In DNA form, the CDR3 reads TGTGCCAGCAGTCCCCTGGTGAGCTCCTATAATTCACCCCTCCACTTT.

To note about this clonotype: Since a much larger clone is just one base distant, this may be a read error. J is TRBJ1-5 and V is TRBV5-6, with TRBD1 as a possible D gene (6 bases). CDR1 SGHDT and CDR2 YYEEEE come from the germline V gene. Trimming pared 6 bases from V and 7 bases from J, leaving 20 bases between. The CDR3 is 15 residues long. In DNA form, the CDR3 reads TGTGCCAGCACCAAAACCGGGACAAGCTTACAGCCCCAGCATTTT. Translated, it gives CASTKTGTSLQPQHF.

For this clonotype: This may arise from a read error, as a much more abundant clone is one base away. The chain joins TRBV12-3 or TRBV12-4 to TRBJ2-1; D uncertain. This CDR3 is 15 amino acids long. The germline V and J ends were trimmed by 0 bases and 9 bases, with 15 bases remaining between them. This CDR3 reads CASSLARPGLSEQFF. As DNA, the CDR3 is TGTGCCAGCAGTTTAGCGAGACCTGGTCTAAGTGAGCAGTTCTTC.

This clonotype has just a few counts. The chain is built from TRBV3-1 and TRBJ2-1; unclear D gene. The length of the CDR3 is 18 residues. V was trimmed by 1 base and J by 2 bases, leaving 18 bases between them. Germline CDR1 LGHDT, CDR2 YNNKEL (reference sequence). In DNA form, the CDR3 reads TGTGCCAGCAGCCAAGGCCCCCCTTTGGCGGATGCCTACAATGAGCAGTTCTTC. It codes for CASSQGPPLADAYNEQFF.

In its sample, this clonotype was seen a few times. This chain links TRBV7-9 with TRBJ1-1; D uncertain. CDR1 is SEHNR and CDR2 is FQNEAQ in the germline V gene (reference sequence). V was pared by 4 bases and J by 1 base, with 10 bases between. The CDR3 is made up of 14 amino acids. The DNA of the CDR3 is TGTGCCAGCAGCTCCGCGGGATCGAACACTGAAGCTTTCTTT. It is translated as CASSSAGSNTEAFF.

Regarding this clonotype: A much more abundant neighbour one base away suggests this may be a read error. Likely a read error: the CDR3 ends without its conserved phenylalanine or tryptophan. V usage is TRBV6-5 and J usage is TRBJ1-1; D gene unclear. V was pared by 7 bases and J by 1 base, with 10 bases between. The CDR3 extends over 13 amino acids. CDR1 is MNHEY and CDR2 is SVGAGI in the germline V gene. This CDR3 reads CASTRGKNTEAFL. The DNA of the CDR3 is TGTGCCAGCACCCGCGGGAAGAACACTGAAGCTTTCCTT.

Many counts were recorded for this clonotype. The chain couples TRBV29-1 to TRBJ2-5, with D possibly being TRBD2 (5 bases). The V and J ends lost 4 bases and 4 bases respectively, with 13 bases between them. CDR3 length: 13 residues. The germline V gene encodes CDR1 SQVTM and CDR2 ANQGSEA. The CDR3, as DNA: TGCAGCGTTGTAGGGCTAGAGGGAGAGACCCAGTACTTC. Protein sequence: CSVVGLEGETQYF. The variable domain in full, with the rest retrieved from reference TRBV29-1 and TRBJ2-5, is SAVISQKPSRDICQRGTSLTIQCQVDSQVTMMFWYRQQPGQSLTLIATANQGSEATYESGFVIDKFPISRPNLTFSTLTVSNMSPEDSSIYLCSVVGLEGETQYFGPGTRLLVL.

This chain joins TRBV28 and TRBJ2-1; D might be TRBD1 (6 bases). CDR3 size: 15 residues. The V end was cut by 11 bases, the J end by 1 base, with 18 bases between. Per germline, CDR1 MDHEN and CDR2 SYDVKM. In DNA form, the CDR3 reads TGTGCCGGCACACCTAATAGGGGGTCCTACAATGAGCAGTTCTTC. As protein: CAGTPNRGSYNEQFF.

The V gene is TRBV3-1, the J gene TRBJ2-2; no reliable D call. The length of the CDR3 is 13 residues. Germline CDR1 LGHDT, CDR2 YNNKEL (reference sequence). Deletions cut 0 bases from V and 3 bases from J, with 2 bases between. CDR3 residues: CASSQDDTGELFF. CDR3 nucleotides: TGTGCCAGCAGCCAAGATGACACCGGGGAGCTGTTTTTT.

At least ten counts were recorded for this clonotype. The V gene is TRBV6-2 or TRBV6-3, the J gene TRBJ2-3, with D possibly being TRBD1 (6 bases). Germline assignment: CDR1 MNHEY and CDR2 SVGEGT. With 8 bases removed from V and 6 bases from J, the gap between germline ends came to 18 bases. The CDR3 loop spans 14 amino acids. The CDR3 sequence is CASSPVGAWDTQYF. Written as DNA, the CDR3 is TGTGCCAGCTCCCCTGTGGGGGCTTGGGATACGCAGTATTTT.

This clonotype was seen at least ten times. Mismatch with germline at one junction end may stem from a read error. This chain links TRBV9 with TRBJ2-7; a possible D gene is TRBD1 (6 bases). Germline V gene data show CDR1 as SGDLS and CDR2 as YYNGEE. CDR3 size: 10 residues. The DNA for the CDR3 is TGTGCCAGCAGCGGCCGGGACATTCTCTTC. This translates into CASSGRDILF.

The gene calls are TRBV9 and TRBJ1-1; D unresolved. Trimming left V 6 bases short and J 0 bases short, with 6 bases between. In germline, CDR1 is SGDLS, CDR2 YYNGEE. CDR3 length equals 12 residues. CDR3 residues: CASIDMNTEAFF. The CDR3 DNA follows: TGTGCCAGCATCGACATGAACACTGAAGCTTTCTTT.

This clonotype has a handful of counts. This chain uses TRBV4-1 with TRBJ1-2; TRBD1 agrees at 7 bases. V was clipped by 0 bases and J by 4 bases; unmatched bases: 5. Per germline, CDR1 MGHRA and CDR2 YSYEKL. The CDR3 length is 15 residues. CDR3 nucleotide sequence: TGCGCCAGCAGCCAAGAAGGGGGCGACGGCTATGGCTACACCTTC. It encodes CASSQEGGDGYGYTF.

This clonotype was seen many times. One junction end disagrees with the germline gene, perhaps due to a read error. The chain carries TRBV29-1 and TRBJ2-5; weak D call: TRBD2 (6 bases). The germline V gene has CDR1 SQVTM and CDR2 ANQGSEA. This CDR3 is 12 amino acids long. The CDR3 coding sequence is TGCAGCATTGAGCCAGCGGGAGAGACCCAGTACTTC. It translates to CSIEPAGETQYF. Full variable domain (outside the CDR3, taken from reference TRBV29-1 and TRBJ2-5): SAVISQKPSRDICQRGTSLTIQCQVDSQVTMMFWYRQQPGQSLTLIATANQGSEATYESGFVIDKFPISRPNLTFSTLTVSNMSPEDSSIYLCSIEPAGETQYFGPGTRLLVL.

In this sample, this clonotype turned up many times. The chain uses TRBV7-2 and TRBJ2-3, with 13 bases lining up with TRBD2. V trimming: 1 base; J trimming: 5 bases; junction bases outside the gene matches: 9. The CDR3 sequence is 18 residues long. The germline CDR1 and CDR2 sequences are SGHTA and FQGNSA. In DNA, the CDR3 is TGTGCCAGCAGCTTAGATTTCACTAGCGGGGGGGCCGTAGATACGCAGTATTTT. Encoded protein: CASSLDFTSGGAVDTQYF.

A remark on this clonotype: A much bigger clone sits one base away, suggesting this may be a read error. The chain carries TRBV7-3 and TRBJ2-3; no clear D gene. The CDR3 has 15 amino acids. The germline V and J ends were trimmed by 4 bases and 1 base, with 12 bases remaining between them. Germline V gene lookup returns CDR1 SGHTA and CDR2 FQGTGA. CDR3 residues: CASSSPARGTDTQYF. CDR3 DNA sequence: TGTGCCAGCAGCTCACCAGCGAGAGGCACAGATACGCAGTATTTT. The full variable domain, rest sourced from reference TRBV7-3 and TRBJ2-3, is GAGVSQTPSNKVTEKGKYVELRCDPISGHTALYWYRQSLGQGPEFLIYFQGTGAADDSGLPNDRFFAVRPEGSVSTLKIQRTERGDSAVYLCASSSPARGTDTQYFGPGTRLTVL.

This rearrangement joins TRBV21-1 to TRBJ2-2; the D segment call TRBD1 is taken from the table without a DNA check. TRBV21-1 is a recognized pseudogene. The CDR3 covers 19 residues. Here the CDR3 DNA reads TGTGCCAGCAGCAAACCCCGGAATGAGGATACGAGGGGCACCGGGGAGCTGTTTTTT. This sequence encodes CASSKPRNEDTRGTGELFF.

This clonotype has a count of ten or more. This chain links TRBV9 with TRBJ2-6; D could derive from TRBD1 or TRBD2 (6 bases each). Germline V lookup: CDR1 SGDLS, CDR2 YYNGEE. The ends were cut back, 0 bases at V and 9 bases at J, with 13 bases in the middle. The CDR3 has 15 amino acids. In DNA form, the CDR3 reads TGTGCCAGCAGCGTAGCTCCGGGGGCGGTCAACGTCCTGACTTTC. Translating gives CASSVAPGAVNVLTF.

At least ten counts were recorded for this clonotype. Here the CDR3 reads CSVESGRYNEQFF. The CDR3 coding sequence is TGCAGCGTTGAATCGGGCAGGTACAATGAGCAGTTCTTC. The V and J genes are TRBV29-1 and TRBJ2-1, with unresolved D. CDR3 length equals 13 residues. V lost 2 bases and J lost 4, with 9 bases in between. Germline CDR1 SQVTM, CDR2 ANQGSEA.

In its sample, this clonotype was seen many times. The chain recombines TRBV19 with TRBJ2-1; 7 nucleotides match TRBD2. Losses at the gene ends were 9 bases for V and 1 base for J; bases not matched to a gene: 9. The CDR3 extends over 15 amino acids. Germline CDR1 LNHDA, CDR2 SQIVND (reference sequence). The CDR3 sequence is CASTVGGSSYNEQFF. CDR3 coding DNA: TGTGCCAGCACGGTCGGGGGGAGTTCCTACAATGAGCAGTTCTTC.

This sequence joins TRBV19 and TRBJ2-1; 8 nucleotides match TRBD2. CDR1 is LNHDA and CDR2 is SQIVND in the germline V gene (reference sequence). J gave up 7 bases and V 3 bases, and 8 bases lay outside the gene matches. The CDR3 spans 15 residues. CDR3 protein: CASSIDGGAGNEQFF. CDR3 nucleotides: TGTGCCAGTAGTATCGACGGGGGGGCCGGGAATGAGCAGTTCTTC. The variable domain in full, completed from reference TRBV19 and TRBJ2-1, reads DGGITQSPKYLFRKEGQNVTLSCEQNLNHDAMYWYRQDPGQGLRLIYYSQIVNDFQKGDIAEGYSVSREKKESFPLTVTSAQKNPTAFYLCASSIDGGAGNEQFFGPGTRLTVL.

The chain couples TRBV7-2 to TRBJ1-2; D unclear. Germline V CDR1 and CDR2: SGHTA, FQGNSA. The CDR3 runs 15 residues. V gave up 0 bases and J gave up 6 bases, with 14 bases separating them. This CDR3 reads CASSLAEGTSHGYTF. CDR3 bases: TGTGCCAGCAGCTTAGCGGAGGGTACTAGTCATGGCTACACCTTC.

Many counts were recorded for this clonotype. The chain uses TRBV30 and TRBJ2-5, with D perhaps assigned TRBD1 or TRBD2 (5 bases each). This CDR3 contains 12 residues. Per the germline V gene, CDR1 is GTSNPN and CDR2 is SVGIG (reference sequence). V was trimmed by 2 bases and J by 5 bases, leaving 9 bases between them. The DNA of the CDR3 is TGTGCCTGGAGTTTGGGGGATGAGACCCAGTACTTC. Its protein is CAWSLGDETQYF.

This chain uses TRBV5-6 with TRBJ2-3; 11 positions match TRBD2. The CDR3 length is 19 residues. The ends lost 3 bases at V and 3 bases at J; junction bases unmatched: 15. Looked up from germline, CDR1 is SGHDT and CDR2 is YYEEEE. The CDR3 bases are TGTGCCAGCAGCTCGGCGACTAGCGGGGTCAAACCAGGGACAGATACGCAGTATTTT. This translates into CASSSATSGVKPGTDTQYF.